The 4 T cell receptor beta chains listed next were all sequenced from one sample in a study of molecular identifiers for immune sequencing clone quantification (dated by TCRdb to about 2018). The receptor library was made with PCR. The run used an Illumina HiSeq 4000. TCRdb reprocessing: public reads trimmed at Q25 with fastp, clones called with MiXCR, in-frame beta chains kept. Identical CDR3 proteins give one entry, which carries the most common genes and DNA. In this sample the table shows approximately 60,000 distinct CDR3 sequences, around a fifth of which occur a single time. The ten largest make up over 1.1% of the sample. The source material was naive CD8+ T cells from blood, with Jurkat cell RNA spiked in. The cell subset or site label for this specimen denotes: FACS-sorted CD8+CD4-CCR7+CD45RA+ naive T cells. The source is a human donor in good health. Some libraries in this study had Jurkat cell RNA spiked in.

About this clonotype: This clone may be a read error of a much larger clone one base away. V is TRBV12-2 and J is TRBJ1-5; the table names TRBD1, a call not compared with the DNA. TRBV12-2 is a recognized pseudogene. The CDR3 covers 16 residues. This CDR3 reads CASRLWSARVDQPQHF. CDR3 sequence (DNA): TGTGCAAGTCGCCTTTGGAGCGCCAGGGTCGATCAGCCCCAGCATTTT.

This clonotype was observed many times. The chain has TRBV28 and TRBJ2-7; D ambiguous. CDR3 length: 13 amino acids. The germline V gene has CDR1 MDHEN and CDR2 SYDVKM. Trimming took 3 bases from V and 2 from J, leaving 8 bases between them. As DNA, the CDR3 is TGTGCCAGCAGTTTTGTACTTACCTACGAGCAGTACTTC. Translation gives CASSFVLTYEQYF.

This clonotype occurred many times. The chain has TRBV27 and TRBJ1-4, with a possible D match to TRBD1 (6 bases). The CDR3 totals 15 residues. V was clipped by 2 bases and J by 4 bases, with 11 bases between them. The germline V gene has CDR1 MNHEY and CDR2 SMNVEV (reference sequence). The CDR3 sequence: CASSLAGTLNEKLFF. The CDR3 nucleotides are TGTGCCAGCAGTTTAGCCGGGACACTTAATGAAAAACTGTTTTTT.

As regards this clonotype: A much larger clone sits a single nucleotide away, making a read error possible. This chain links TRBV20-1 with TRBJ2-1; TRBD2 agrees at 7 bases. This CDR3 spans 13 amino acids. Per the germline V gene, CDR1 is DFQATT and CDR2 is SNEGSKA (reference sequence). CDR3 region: CGAAGDGNNEQFF. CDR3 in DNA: TGCGGTGCTGCGGGGGATGGGAACAATGAGCAGTTCTTC.